The sequence of this T cell receptor beta chain was determined in a study of T cell repertoires in ileal Crohn's disease. This clone has a handful of counts. Its target is not known. Sequenced by immunoSEQ multiplex PCR; TCRdb stores in-frame clones only, minus some. In the table there are roughly 17,000 clones, around 70% of which are singletons. Time point given: neoterminal ileum biopsy at postoperative endoscopy, about 6 months after surgery. Findings and caveats of the study: Compared with CD4 T cells, sorted CD8 cells carried more expanded clones. The median delay to postoperative endoscopy was 6.9 months.

CDR3 length equals 15 residues. Germline V gene sequence: CDR1 SGHRS, CDR2 YFSETQ. This TCR was recovered from an adult with Crohn's disease. Sequencing was performed on ileal tissue. The rearrangement uses TRBV5-1 and TRBJ2-5, with 8 bases identical to TRBD2. The last part of the DNA fits TRBJ2-7 better; the J call may be wrong. CDR3: CASSLERGSSYEQYF. In DNA form, the CDR3 reads TGCGCCAGCAGCTTGGAGCGGGGGAGCTCCTACGAGCAGTACTTC.